These 14 T cell receptor beta chains were all obtained from the same sample, sequenced in a study of CD8+CD57+ T cells in acquired aplastic anemia. CDR3 and TCR beta VDJ profiling relied on genomic DNA as the template. One entry per CDR3 protein results from TCRdb running MiXCR on the reads. The data show some 160,000 distinct CDR3 sequences, around 43% seen once. By flow cytometry, patients selected for sequencing had shown an expansion of CD8+CD57+ cells. Sequencing used sorted CD4+, CD8+, or CD8+CD57+ T cells (not recorded which) from PBMCs. The receptors shown here come from a human donor with aplastic anemia.

The chain joins TRBV10-3 to TRBJ1-4; D unresolved. V shed 2 bases and J shed 4 bases, with 11 bases lying between them. The CDR3 runs to 15 residues. Germline V gene sequence: CDR1 ENHRY, CDR2 SYGVKD. In nucleotides, the CDR3 is TGTGCCATCAGTGAGGGGAGGACGGGTAATGAAAAACTGTTTTTT. This translates into CAISEGRTGNEKLFF.

This clonotype was seen repeatedly, ten times or more. The V call is TRBV12-3 or TRBV12-4, the J call TRBJ1-1; D is ambiguous. Deletions cut 6 bases from V and 0 bases from J, with 8 bases between. The CDR3 runs to 13 residues. The DNA for the CDR3 is TGTGCCAGCAGACAGAACATGAACACTGAAGCTTTCTTT. This gives the protein CASRQNMNTEAFF.

V and J are TRBV3-1 and TRBJ2-3, with a weak D call TRBD2 (6 bases). Per germline, CDR1 LGHDT and CDR2 YNNKEL (reference sequence). Trimming took 4 bases from V and 11 from J, leaving 13 bases between them. This CDR3 is 12 amino acids long. The DNA of the CDR3 is TGTGCCAGCAGCCCGGGACTTCGGGGGCAGTATTTT. Encoded protein: CASSPGLRGQYF.

V gene TRBV6-2 or TRBV6-3 combines with J gene TRBJ1-2; D not certain. The CDR3 contains 13 residues. Germline V gene sequence: CDR1 MNHEY, CDR2 SVGEGT. Trimming removed 5 bases at V and 4 bases at J, with 11 bases between. DNA of the CDR3: TGTGCCAGCAGTCCCGATCCTTTCTATGGCTACACCTTC. This codes for CASSPDPFYGYTF.

The sample holds many counts of this clonotype. The chain recombines TRBV11-2 with TRBJ1-6, with D unclear. The V end lost 5 bases, the J end lost 5 bases, and 13 bases lay between the germline ends. CDR3 length: 15 amino acids. Germline loops: CDR1 SGHAT, CDR2 FQNNGV. Written as DNA, the CDR3 is TGTGCCAGCAGCCTACCGGGGAATCATAATTCACCCCTCCACTTT. Amino acid sequence: CASSLPGNHNSPLHF.

The genes are TRBV9 and TRBJ2-3, with 11 bases lining up with TRBD2. After removal of 0 bases from V and 7 bases from J, the junction contained 7 bases not matched to a gene. CDR3 length: 16 residues. The germline gives CDR1 SGDLS, CDR2 YYNGEE. CDR3 amino acids: CASSVGTSGGSYTQYF. The CDR3 DNA follows: TGTGCCAGCAGCGTAGGAACTAGCGGGGGATCCTATACGCAGTATTTT.

This chain joins TRBV19 and TRBJ1-1; D is possibly TRBD1 (5 bases). The V gene's germline CDR1 is LNHDA and CDR2 SQIVND (reference sequence). The CDR3 runs to 12 residues. V was clipped by 8 bases and J by 3 bases, with 10 bases between them. CDR3 nucleotides: TGTGCCAGTCAGGGACCCGACACTGAAGCTTTCTTT. Encoded protein: CASQGPDTEAFF.

The chain combines TRBV19 with TRBJ2-7, with TRBD1 matching over 9 bases. V was clipped by 8 bases and J by 1 base; unmatched bases: 9. The CDR3 has 15 amino acids. CDR1 and CDR2 from the germline V gene are LNHDA and SQIVND (reference sequence). This chain's CDR3 is CASAQTGQGSYEQYF. CDR3 nucleotides: TGTGCCAGTGCACAAACGGGACAGGGTTCCTACGAGCAGTACTTC.

The V and J genes are TRBV12-3 or TRBV12-4 and TRBJ2-1; TRBD2 aligns across 13 bases. J lost 1 base, V lost 6 bases, and 12 bases had no gene match. This CDR3 has 19 residues. The CDR3 protein is CASRGLAGLNSQSYNEQFF. CDR3 DNA sequence: TGTGCCAGCAGGGGACTAGCGGGGCTCAACTCGCAATCCTACAATGAGCAGTTCTTC.

This clonotype was found a few times. A much larger clone differs by one base, so this may be a read error. V is TRBV5-1 and J is TRBJ2-7; TRBD2 agrees at 12 bases. CDR1 and CDR2 from the germline V gene are SGHRS and YFSETQ. With V trimmed by 1 base and J by 6 bases, 5 bases remained unmatched. The CDR3 has 15 residues. The CDR3 spells CASSLRLAGGPEQYV. As DNA, the CDR3 is TGCGCCAGCAGCTTGAGGCTAGCGGGGGGGCCCGAGCAGTACGTC.

The chain employs TRBV25-1 and TRBJ2-7; TRBD1 agrees at 8 bases. The CDR3 covers 14 residues. V trimming: 4 bases; J trimming: 6 bases; junction bases outside the gene matches: 8. CDR1 MGHDK and CDR2 SYGVNS come from the germline V gene. CDR3 nucleotides: TGTGCCAGCAGTGCCGGACAGGGCTTCGGCGAGCAGTACTTC. Translation gives CASSAGQGFGEQYF.

This clonotype was seen at least ten times. The chain carries TRBV20-1 and TRBJ1-2; a possible D gene is TRBD1 (5 bases). Germline V gene data show CDR1 as DFQATT and CDR2 as SNEGSKA (reference sequence). The V end was cut by 5 bases, the J end by 8 bases, with 18 bases between. CDR3 size: 13 residues. This CDR3 is CSAATGRRDGYTF. For the CDR3, the DNA is TGCAGTGCTGCTACGGGGCGGAGAGACGGCTACACCTTC.

The chain recombines TRBV7-3 with TRBJ2-1; D perhaps matches TRBD2 (6 bases). The CDR3 extends over 16 amino acids. Germline V lookup: CDR1 SGHTA, CDR2 FQGTGA. The germline V and J ends were trimmed by 7 bases and 0 bases, with 16 bases remaining between them. The CDR3 bases are TGTGCCAGCACCCCCCCGGGGACTCGCTCCTACAATGAGCAGTTCTTC. This codes for CASTPPGTRSYNEQFF.

As to this clonotype: A read error may be the cause here, since a much bigger clone is one base away. This chain links TRBV6-2 or TRBV6-3 with TRBJ1-1, with 9 bases lining up with TRBD1. V shed 8 bases and J 10 bases; nucleotides not matched to a gene: 14. Germline lookup yields CDR1 MNHEY and CDR2 SVGEGT. The CDR3 runs to 14 residues. The CDR3 DNA follows: TGTGCCAGCGGAAAGGGACAGGGAGCGTTTTTAGCTTTCTTT. Translated: CASGKGQGAFLAFF.